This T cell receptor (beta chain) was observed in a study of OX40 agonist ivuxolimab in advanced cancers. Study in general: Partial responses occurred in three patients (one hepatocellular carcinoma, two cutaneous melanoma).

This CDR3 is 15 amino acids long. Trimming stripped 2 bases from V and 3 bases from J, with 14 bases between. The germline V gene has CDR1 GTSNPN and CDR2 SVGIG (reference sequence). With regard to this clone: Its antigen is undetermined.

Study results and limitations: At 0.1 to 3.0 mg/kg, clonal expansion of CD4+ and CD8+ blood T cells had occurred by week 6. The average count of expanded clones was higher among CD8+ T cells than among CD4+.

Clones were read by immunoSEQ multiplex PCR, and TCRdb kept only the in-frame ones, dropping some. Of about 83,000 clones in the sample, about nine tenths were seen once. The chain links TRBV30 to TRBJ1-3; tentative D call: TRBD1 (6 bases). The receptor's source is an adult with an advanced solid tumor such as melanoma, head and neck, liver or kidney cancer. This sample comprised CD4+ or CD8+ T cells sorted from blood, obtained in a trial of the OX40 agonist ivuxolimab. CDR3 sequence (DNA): TGTGCCTGGAGTCCCGACAGGCCGCTTGGAAACACCATATATTTT. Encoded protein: CAWSPDRPLGNTIYF.